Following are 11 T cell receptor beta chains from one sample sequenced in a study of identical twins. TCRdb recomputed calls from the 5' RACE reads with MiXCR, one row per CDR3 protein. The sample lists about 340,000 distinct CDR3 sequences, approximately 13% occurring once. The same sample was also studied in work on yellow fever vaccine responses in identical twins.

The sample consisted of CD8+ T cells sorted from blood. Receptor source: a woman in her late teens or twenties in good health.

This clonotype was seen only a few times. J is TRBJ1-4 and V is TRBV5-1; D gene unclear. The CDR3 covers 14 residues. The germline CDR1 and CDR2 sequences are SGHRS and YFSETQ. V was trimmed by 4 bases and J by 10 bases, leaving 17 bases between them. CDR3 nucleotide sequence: TGCGCCAGCAGCCCCATATCAACAAGGCCAAAACTGTTTTTT. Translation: CASSPISTRPKLFF. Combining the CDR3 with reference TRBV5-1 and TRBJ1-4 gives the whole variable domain KAGVTQTPRYLIKTRGQQVTLSCSPISGHRSVSWYQQTPGQGLQFLFEYFSETQRNKGNFPGRFSGRQFSNSRSEMNVSTLELGDSALYLCASSPISTRPKLFFGSGTQLSVL.

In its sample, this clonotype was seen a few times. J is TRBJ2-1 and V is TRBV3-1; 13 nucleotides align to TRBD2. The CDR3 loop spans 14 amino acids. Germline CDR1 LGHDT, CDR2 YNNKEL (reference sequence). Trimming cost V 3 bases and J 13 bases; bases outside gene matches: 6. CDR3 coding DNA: TGTGCCAGCAGCCATGCCACTAGCGGGGGGGATCAGTTCTTC. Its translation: CASSHATSGGDQFF.

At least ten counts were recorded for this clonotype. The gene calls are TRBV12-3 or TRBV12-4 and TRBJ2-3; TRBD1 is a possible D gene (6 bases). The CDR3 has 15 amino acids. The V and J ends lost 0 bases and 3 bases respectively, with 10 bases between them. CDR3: CASSLAQGTTDTQYF. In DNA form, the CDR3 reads TGTGCCAGCAGTTTAGCACAGGGAACAACAGATACGCAGTATTTT.

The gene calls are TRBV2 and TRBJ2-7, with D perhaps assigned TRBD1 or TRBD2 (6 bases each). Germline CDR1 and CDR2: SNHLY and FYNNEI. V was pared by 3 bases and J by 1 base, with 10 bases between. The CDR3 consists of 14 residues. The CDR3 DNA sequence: TGTGCCAGCAGTGACCGGGGGCCTTCCTACGAGCAGTACTTC. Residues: CASSDRGPSYEQYF.

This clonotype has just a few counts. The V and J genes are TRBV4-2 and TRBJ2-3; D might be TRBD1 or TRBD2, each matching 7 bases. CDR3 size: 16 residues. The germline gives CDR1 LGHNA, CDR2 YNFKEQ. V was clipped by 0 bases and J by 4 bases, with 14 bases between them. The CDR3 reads CASSQDQGGGPDTQYF. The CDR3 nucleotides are TGTGCCAGCAGCCAAGATCAGGGAGGGGGCCCAGATACGCAGTATTTT.

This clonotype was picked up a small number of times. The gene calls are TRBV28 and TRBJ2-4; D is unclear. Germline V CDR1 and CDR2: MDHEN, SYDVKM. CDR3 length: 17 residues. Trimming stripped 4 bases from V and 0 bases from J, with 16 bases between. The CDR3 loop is CASSSGRADLAKNIQYF. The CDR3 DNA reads TGTGCCAGCAGTTCTGGTCGGGCAGACCTAGCCAAAAACATTCAGTACTTC.

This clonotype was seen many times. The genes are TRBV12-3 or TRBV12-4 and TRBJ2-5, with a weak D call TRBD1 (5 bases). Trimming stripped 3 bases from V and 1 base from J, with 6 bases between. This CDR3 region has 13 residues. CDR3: CASSFDSQETQYF. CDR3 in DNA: TGTGCCAGCAGTTTTGACAGCCAAGAGACCCAGTACTTC.

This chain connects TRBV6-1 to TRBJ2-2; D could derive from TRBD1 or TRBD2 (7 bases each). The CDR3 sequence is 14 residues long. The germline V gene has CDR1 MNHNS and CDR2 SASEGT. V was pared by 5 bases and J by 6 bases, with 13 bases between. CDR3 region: CASSLSGGAGELFF. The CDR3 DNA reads TGTGCCAGCAGTCTATCAGGGGGGGCCGGGGAGCTGTTTTTT.

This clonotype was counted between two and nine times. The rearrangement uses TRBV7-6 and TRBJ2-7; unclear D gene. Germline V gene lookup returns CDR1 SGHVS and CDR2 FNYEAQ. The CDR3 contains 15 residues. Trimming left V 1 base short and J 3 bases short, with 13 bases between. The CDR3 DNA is TGTGCCAGCAGCTTAGGTGGCGGTACCAACTACGAGCAGTACTTC. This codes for CASSLGGGTNYEQYF.

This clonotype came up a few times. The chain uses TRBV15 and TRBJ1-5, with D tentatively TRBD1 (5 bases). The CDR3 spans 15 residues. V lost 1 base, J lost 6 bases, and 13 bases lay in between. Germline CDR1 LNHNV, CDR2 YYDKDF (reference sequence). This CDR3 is CATSRAFEGTQPQHF. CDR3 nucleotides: TGTGCCACCAGCAGAGCCTTTGAGGGGACTCAGCCCCAGCATTTT.

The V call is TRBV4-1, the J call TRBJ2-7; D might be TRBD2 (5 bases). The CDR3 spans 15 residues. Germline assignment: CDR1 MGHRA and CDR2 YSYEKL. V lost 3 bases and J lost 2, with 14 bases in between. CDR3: CASSHRASPTYEQYF. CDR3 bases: TGCGCCAGCAGCCATAGGGCTAGCCCGACCTACGAGCAGTACTTC.